Sequencing of this TCR beta chain was carried out in a study of T cell responses to AZD1222 COVID-19 vaccine. Study-level background: Pooled together were second doses at about 4 or about 12 weeks. General study findings and limits: Close to half of spike-specific TCRs reportedly recognize unmutated variant regions. White British donors predominated, females outnumbered males, and clonal diversity was possibly underestimated.

Sequencing was performed with immunoSEQ multiplex PCR; in TCRdb, only in-frame clones are kept and a portion is missing. The data show roughly 97,000 clones, with roughly 93% seen just once and less than 5% held by the top ten. In regard to this clone: Its antigen is undetermined.

Specimen: peripheral blood, collected on day 0 of AZD1222 vaccination. This receptor was identified in an adult in good health.

This chain's CDR3 is CASSQVPRFGRTYEQYF. CDR3 in DNA: TGTGCCAGCAGCCAAGTTCCCCGATTCGGGAGGACCTACGAGCAGTACTTC. The chain carries TRBV3-1 (or the pseudogene TRBV3-2) and TRBJ2-7; 7 bases agree with TRBD2. This CDR3 has 17 residues. Germline CDR1 is LGHDT and CDR2 is YNNKEL (reference sequence). V lost 1 base and J lost 2; bases outside the gene matches: 11.